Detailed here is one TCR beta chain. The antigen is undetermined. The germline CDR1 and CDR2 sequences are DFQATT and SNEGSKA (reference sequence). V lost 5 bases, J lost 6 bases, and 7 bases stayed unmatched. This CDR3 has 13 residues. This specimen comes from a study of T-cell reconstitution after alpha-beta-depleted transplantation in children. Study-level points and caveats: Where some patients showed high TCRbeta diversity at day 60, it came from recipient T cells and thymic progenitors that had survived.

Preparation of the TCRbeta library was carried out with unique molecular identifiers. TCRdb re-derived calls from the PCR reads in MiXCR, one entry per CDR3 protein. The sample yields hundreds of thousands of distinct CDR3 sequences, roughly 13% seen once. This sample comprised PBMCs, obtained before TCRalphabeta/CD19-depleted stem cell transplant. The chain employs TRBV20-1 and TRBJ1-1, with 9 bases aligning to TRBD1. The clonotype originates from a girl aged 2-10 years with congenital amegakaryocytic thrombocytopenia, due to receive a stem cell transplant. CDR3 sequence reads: CSAEGQGKPEAFF. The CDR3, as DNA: TGCAGTGCTGAGGGACAGGGCAAACCTGAAGCTTTCTTT.